This record looks at one T cell receptor (beta chain) sequence and its context. Many counts were recorded for this clonotype. Its specific antigen is unknown. It has no much larger one-base neighbor in the sample; base qualities were not kept. The record originates from a study of early T cells in non-severe SARS-CoV-2 infection (dated by TCRdb to the early 2020s). About the study as a whole: TCR sequencing used bulk RNA from unsorted whole blood, so alpha and beta chains could not be paired. Study-level results and caveats: Matching against VDJdb was skewed toward anti-spike CD8 responses, likely underestimated virus-specific expansions, and missed private and CD4 specificities.

CDR1 and CDR2, looked up from the germline V gene, are LGHNA and YSLEER. Clipping removes 1 base from V and 5 bases from J, with 12 as the unmatched junction base count. The CDR3 spans 18 residues, from the cysteine through the phenylalanine. Only CDR3 DNA is held: 54 bases, read in frame from base 1. The library was produced with 5' RACE. TCRdb names NextSeq 500 as the instrument used. In the TCR library protocol, unique molecular identifiers were attached to individual cDNA molecules to correct for PCR bias and sequencing error. Both TCR alpha and beta chains were sequenced, and tight co-correlation was observed between alpha and beta sequence abundances in each sample. Under the source paper's analysis protocol: Decombinator V4 was used to annotate TCR sequences for V gene, J gene and CDR3. Expanded TCRs were defined as changing significantly between any two time points under a Poisson model with p below 0.0001. TCR abundances were normalised to the total number of TCRs sequenced per sample and expressed as counts per million. MAIT TCRs were defined by TRAV1-2 paired with TRAJ12, TRAJ20 or TRAJ33, and iNKT TCRs by TRAV10 paired with TRAJ18. VDJdb, accessed 1 November 2021, was searched for CMV, EBV and SARS-CoV-2 annotated TCRs, with TCRs annotated for multiple antigens excluded. Using fastp trimming at Q25 and MiXCR clonotype assembly, TCRdb reanalyzed the public sequencing data and kept in-frame beta chains. Entries are consolidated by CDR3 protein sequence, retaining the most common genes and DNA. The V and J calls come from TCRdb's annotation, not from the publication. For this sample there are roughly 100,000 distinct CDR3 sequences; around 14% appear just once. Of the sample, about 6% falls within the top ten clones.

Set within a cohort of healthcare workers in London, UK, this nested case-control study involved weekly PCR testing of nasopharyngeal swabs along with blood sampling. Healthcare workers were recruited between 23 and 31 March 2020, during the week of the UK lockdown, and were followed weekly for up to about 15 weeks. The V gene is TRBV4-3 and the J gene is TRBJ2-3; TRBD2 agrees with 10 junctional bases. This receptor was identified in an adult who was a healthcare worker with PCR-confirmed SARS-CoV-2 infection or an uninfected control (not recorded which). The material sequenced was whole blood. CDR3 reads: CASSQGTPLAGEKDTQYF. The bases are TGCGCCAGCAGCCAAGGAACCCCCCTAGCGGGAGAGAAAGATACGCAGTATTTT.